The rows below give T cell receptor beta chains drawn from one sample of a study of technical replicates of blood from several donors. The protocol was immunoSEQ multiplex PCR, while the TCRdb copy is restricted to in-frame clones and leaves out a portion. The table includes approximately 73,000 clones, about nine tenths detected once. The sequencing input was T cells isolated from PBMCs. The origin of the receptors is a human donor in good health. Each CDR3 is given with its conserved first and last residue. Each record gives: D gene, J gene, V gene, clone size, CDR3 DNA, CDR3 protein. D genes are given only for firm matches. A clone size is listed for some rows: how often the clone was seen (once, few, many), or a class if it is expanded.

>-|TRBJ2-7|TRBV5-6|-
TGTGCCAGCAGCTTGGCCCCGGGATTTACTAGTAGGGCATACGAGCAGTACTTC
CASSLAPGFTSRAYEQYF
>-|TRBJ1-1|TRBV15|-
TGTGCCACCAGCAGAGATATGCGGAACACTGAAGCTTTCTTT
CATSRDMRNTEAFF
>-|TRBJ1-3|TRBV6-1|-
TGTGCCAGCAGTGAGTGGGGCCCGGACACCATATATTTT
CASSEWGPDTIYF
>TRBD1|TRBJ2-7|TRBV11-2|-
TGTGCCAGCAGCTTAGCCAGGGGGCGAGAGCAGTACTTC
CASSLARGREQYF
>TRBD2|TRBJ2-3|TRBV30|-
TGTGCCTGGGAACCGGGACTAGCGGCAGATACGCAGTATTTT
CAWEPGLAADTQYF
>-|TRBJ1-1|TRBV4-3|-
TGCGCCAGCAGCCGGGACATAATCACTGAAGCTTTCTTT
CASSRDIITEAFF
>-|TRBJ2-1|TRBV10-3|once
TGTGCCATCACCTCTGACTCCCGGCCCTACAATGAGCAGTTCTTC
CAITSDSRPYNEQFF
>-|TRBJ1-1|TRBV7-2|-
TGTGCCAGCAGCTTTTACATAAGCGCTGAAGCTTTCTTT
CASSFYISAEAFF
>TRBD1|TRBJ1-4|TRBV5-1|-
TGCGCCAGCAGCCCAGACAGGGGCCCGGCGGAACTGTTTTTT
CASSPDRGPAELFF
>TRBD1|TRBJ1-3|TRBV19|-
TGTGCCAGTAGTGGGACAGGGGGCTTATCCGGAAACACCATATATTTT
CASSGTGGLSGNTIYF
>-|TRBJ2-5|TRBV10-3|-
TGTGCCATCAGTGACACAGGGACCCCAGAGACCCAGTACTTC
CAISDTGTPETQYF
>TRBD2|TRBJ2-3|TRBV29-1|-
TGCAGCGTTGAAGATGGCGGGAGGGCCCTAGATACGCAGTATTTT
CSVEDGGRALDTQYF
>-|TRBJ1-2|TRBV5-1|-
TGCGCCAGCACCCTCAACAGGCCCGTCTATGGCTACACCTTC
CASTLNRPVYGYTF
>-|TRBJ1-3|TRBV10-3|-
TGTGCCATCAGTGATGGGAGGCTCTCTGGAAACACCATATATTTT
CAISDGRLSGNTIYF
>-|TRBJ2-5|TRBV11-2|-
TGTGCCAGCAGCTGGGAAGGGGGGACCCAGTACTTC
CASSWEGGTQYF
>-|TRBJ1-2|TRBV9|-
TGTGCCAGCAGCGTAGGGGAGTATGGCTACACCTTC
CASSVGEYGYTF
>-|TRBJ2-3|TRBV6-6|-
TGTGCCACGCTATATTCTAGCACAGATACGCAGTATTTT
CATLYSSTDTQYF
>TRBD2|TRBJ2-7|TRBV6-5|-
TGTGCCAGCAGTTTAGCGGGCCCCATCTACGAGCAGTACTTC
CASSLAGPIYEQYF
>TRBD2|TRBJ2-7|TRBV15|-
TGTGCCACCAGCTCTGGGACTACTCCCTACGAGCAGTACTTC
CATSSGTTPYEQYF
>-|TRBJ2-1|TRBV2|-
TGTGCCAGCAGTGGCGAGGGAGTCAGTGAGCAGTTCTTC
CASSGEGVSEQFF
>TRBD1|TRBJ1-1|TRBV7-3|-
TGTGCCAGCAGCTTGACAGGGAGGACTGAAGCTTTCTTT
CASSLTGRTEAFF
>TRBD2|TRBJ2-1|TRBV29-1|-
TGCAGCGTTGAACTAGCGGGAGCGGGTTACAATGAGCAGTTCTTC
CSVELAGAGYNEQFF
>-|TRBJ2-2|TRBV16|-
TGTGCCAGCAGCCGCGGGGCCGGGGAGCTGTTTTTT
CASSRGAGELFF
>TRBD2|TRBJ2-1|TRBV27|-
TGTGCCAGCACACGGGGGGGGATTGAGCAGTTCTTC
CASTRGGIEQFF
>-|TRBJ1-2|TRBV18|once
TGTGCCAGCTCCCGAAGGGGCTATGGCTACACCTTC
CASSRRGYGYTF
>TRBD2|TRBJ2-1|TRBV7-9|-
TGTGCCAGCAGGGAAACTAGCGGGTCCTACAATGAGCAGTTCTTC
CASRETSGSYNEQFF
>-|TRBJ1-1|TRBV7-2|few
TGTGCCAGCAGCCTACTAGGGACTTTCCAGAGCGCTGAAGCTTTCTTT
CASSLLGTFQSAEAFF
>-|TRBJ1-5|TRBV1|-
TGCACCAGCAGCCAGAGAAATCATCCCCAGCATTTT
CTSSQRNHPQHF
>-|TRBJ1-1|TRBV5-1|-
TGCGCCAGCGGAGAGGGCACAGGGAGAGGTCAAGCTTTCTTT
CASGEGTGRGQAFF